One sample yielded the 2 T cell receptor beta chains listed below, sequenced in a study of T cells in Graves' hyperthyroidism and ophthalmopathy. TCR beta CDR3 regions were amplified from RNA. The study used the HTBI primer set for a first-round RT-PCR of the TCR CDR3. Using its own MiXCR run on the multiplex PCR reads, TCRdb lists one record per CDR3 protein. Of roughly 400,000 distinct CDR3 sequences listed, more than 13% are singletons. The sequenced sample was blood. Receptors originate from a man aged 45-65 years with Graves' ophthalmopathy.

At least ten counts were recorded for this clonotype. The chain couples TRBV7-9 to TRBJ2-2; D is unresolved. Germline values: CDR1 SEHNR, CDR2 FQNEAQ (reference sequence). V was trimmed by 5 bases and J by 4 bases, leaving 14 bases between them. The CDR3 has 15 residues. CDR3 amino acids: CASSTDPRGTGELFF. The CDR3 region has the DNA TGTGCCAGCAGCACGGACCCGCGTGGCACCGGGGAGCTGTTTTTT. Full variable domain (missing parts from reference TRBV7-9 and TRBJ2-2): DTGVSQNPRHKITKRGQNVTFRCDPISEHNRLYWYRQTLGQGPEFLTYFQNEAQLEKSRLLSDRFSAERPKGSFSTLEIQRTEQGDSAMYLCASSTDPRGTGELFFGEGSRLTVL.

This clonotype was found many times. This rearrangement joins TRBV12-3 or TRBV12-4 to TRBJ2-5; D uncertain. The CDR3 has 13 residues. With 9 bases removed from V and 5 bases from J, the gap between germline ends came to 16 bases. Written as DNA, the CDR3 is TGTGCCAGTCCCGGGCCAGTTAGGGAGACCCAGTACTTC. Translating gives CASPGPVRETQYF.